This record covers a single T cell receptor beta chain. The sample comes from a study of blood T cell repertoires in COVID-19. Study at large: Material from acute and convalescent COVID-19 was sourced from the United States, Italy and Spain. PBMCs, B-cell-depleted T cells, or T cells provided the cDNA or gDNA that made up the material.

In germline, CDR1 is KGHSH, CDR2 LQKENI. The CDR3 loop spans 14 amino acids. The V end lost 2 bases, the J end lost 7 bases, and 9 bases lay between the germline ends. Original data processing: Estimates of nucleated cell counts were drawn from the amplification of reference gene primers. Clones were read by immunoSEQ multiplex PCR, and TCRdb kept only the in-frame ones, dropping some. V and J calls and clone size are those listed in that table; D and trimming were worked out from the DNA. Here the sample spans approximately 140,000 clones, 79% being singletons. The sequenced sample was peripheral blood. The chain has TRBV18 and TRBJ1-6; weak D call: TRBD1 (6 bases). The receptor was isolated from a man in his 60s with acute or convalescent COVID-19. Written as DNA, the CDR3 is TGTGCCAGCTCACCAGGGACAATGAATTCACCCCTCCACTTT. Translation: CASSPGTMNSPLHF. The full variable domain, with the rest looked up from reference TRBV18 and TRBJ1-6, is NAGVMQNPRHLVRRRGQEARLRCSPMKGHSHVYWYRQLPEEGLKFMVYLQKENIIDESGMPKERFSAEFPKEGPSILRIQQVVRGDSAAYFCASSPGTMNSPLHFGNGTRLTVT.